Described below is a single TCR beta chain sequence and its context. Sequencing was performed with immunoSEQ multiplex PCR; in TCRdb, only in-frame clones are kept and a portion is missing. The sample holds around 730,000 clones, 70% to 90% seen once. This sample is drawn from a study of shared T cell receptors in the human thymus. CDR3 size: 14 residues. V was clipped by 0 bases and J by 6 bases; unmatched bases: 4. CDR1 is GTSNPN, CDR2 SVGIG, per germline (reference sequence). The same specimen was also included in a second study, on human thymus T cells. That publication notes: The donor group consisted of healthy Finnish infants who were having corrective surgery for congenital heart defects. Corrective heart surgery yielded the resections from which the thymus tissue came. Biased V and J segment usage appeared in thymus and peripheral blood. There were highly overlapping thymic repertoires among unrelated individuals, as related research reported.

The source is a girl less than two years old with a congenital heart defect. Source material: thymocytes. The chain joins TRBV30 to TRBJ1-2, with 10 bases that match TRBD1. Written as DNA, the CDR3 is TGTGCCTGGAGTGTACCGGGGACAGGGGATGGCTACACCTTC. It specifies CAWSVPGTGDGYTF.